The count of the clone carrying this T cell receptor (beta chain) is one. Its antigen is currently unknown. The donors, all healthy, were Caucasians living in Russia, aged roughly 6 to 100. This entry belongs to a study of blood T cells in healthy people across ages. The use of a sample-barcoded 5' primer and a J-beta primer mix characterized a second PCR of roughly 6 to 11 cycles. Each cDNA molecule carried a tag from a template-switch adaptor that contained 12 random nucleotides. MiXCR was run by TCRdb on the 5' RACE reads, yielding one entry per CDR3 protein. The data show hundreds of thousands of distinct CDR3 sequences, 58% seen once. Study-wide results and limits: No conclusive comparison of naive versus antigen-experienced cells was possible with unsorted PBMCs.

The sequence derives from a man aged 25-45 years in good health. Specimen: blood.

The CDR3 loop reads CASVQGKGNEQYF. CDR3 sequence (DNA): TGTGCCAGTGTACAGGGTAAAGGGAACGAGCAGTACTTC. This chain connects TRBV2 to TRBJ2-7; D is perhaps TRBD1 (6 bases). Germline V gene data show CDR1 as SNHLY and CDR2 as FYNNEI. V shed 9 bases and J shed 5 bases, with 17 bases lying between them. The CDR3 spans 13 residues.